The following is a TCR beta chain sequence with its context. Participants' own reports of clinical history determined their cohort assignment. Here immunoSEQ multiplex PCR was the method, and the copy in TCRdb shows in-frame clones only, minus some. The sample contains roughly 250,000 clones, 70% to 90% of which appear only once. The germline V and J ends were trimmed by 1 base and 7 bases, with 10 bases remaining between them. Per germline, CDR1 SQVTM and CDR2 ANQGSEA. CDR3 length: 12 amino acids. This specimen belongs to a study of blood T cell repertoires in COVID-19. The sequenced sample was PBMCs or T cells enriched from blood (not recorded which). This rearrangement joins TRBV29-1 to TRBJ1-2, with unresolved D. The clonotype comes from a woman aged 50 to 65 who had recovered from COVID-19. This CDR3 is CSVEGTRSGYTF. The CDR3 DNA sequence: TGCAGCGTTGAAGGGACTAGGAGTGGCTACACCTTC. Using reference TRBV29-1 and TRBJ1-2 for the parts outside the CDR3, the full variable domain is SAVISQKPSRDICQRGTSLTIQCQVDSQVTMMFWYRQQPGQSLTLIATANQGSEATYESGFVIDKFPISRPNLTFSTLTVSNMSPEDSSIYLCSVEGTRSGYTFGSGTRLTVV.